The source of this T cell receptor (beta chain) is a study of blood T cells in healthy people across ages. This CDR3 contains 19 residues. Germline CDR1 is MDHEN and CDR2 is SYDVKM. The junction had 14 bases not matched to a gene; V was cut back by 5 bases and J by 2 bases. A J-beta primer mix and a sample-barcoded 5' primer were used in a second PCR of about 7 to 12 cycles. TCRdb fed the 5' RACE reads into MiXCR, producing one record per CDR3 protein. The table has 1.6 million or so distinct CDR3 sequences, 30% to 40% seen once. This clonotype showed up just once. The rearrangement joins TRBV28 to TRBJ2-5, with 13 nucleotides matching TRBD2. The sample was blood. The clonotype comes from a woman aged 30 to 39 in good health. CDR3 region: CASSPYRGLAGRGQETQYF. CDR3 DNA sequence: TGTGCCAGCAGTCCCTATAGGGGACTAGCGGGAAGGGGGCAAGAGACCCAGTACTTC.